The 15 T cell receptor beta chains given below trace back to one sample, sequenced in a study of T cells after yellow fever vaccination. A single record per CDR3 protein comes from TCRdb applying MiXCR to the 5' RACE reads. The sample has around 590,000 distinct CDR3 sequences, 9% to 15% seen once. The material sequenced was PBMCs, taken on the day of the yellow fever booster vaccination. The receptors shown here come from a young man who received the YFV17D yellow fever vaccine.

The sample holds a few counts of this clonotype. This chain uses TRBV20-1 with TRBJ2-7; a possible D gene is TRBD2 (5 bases). V was cut by 2 bases and J by 9 bases, with 11 bases left in between. This CDR3 spans 11 amino acids. Germline CDR1 is DFQATT and CDR2 is SNEGSKA (reference sequence). The CDR3 sequence: CSARTGSGQYF. The CDR3 DNA follows: TGCAGTGCTAGAACGGGGTCTGGGCAGTACTTC.

The chain couples TRBV24-1 to TRBJ2-1, with 7 bases lining up with TRBD1. Trimming took 3 bases from V and 8 from J; bases not matched to a gene: 9. From germline, CDR1 is KGHDR and CDR2 SFDVKD. The CDR3 runs to 15 residues. The CDR3 loop reads CATSDAGGSLDEQFF. CDR3 nucleotide sequence: TGTGCCACCAGTGATGCAGGGGGTAGTTTGGATGAGCAGTTCTTC.

This clonotype was counted many times. The chain combines TRBV5-1 with TRBJ1-1, with no clear D. The CDR3 loop spans 14 amino acids. The V end lost 0 bases, the J end lost 1 base, and 7 bases lay between the germline ends. CDR1 is SGHRS and CDR2 is YFSETQ in the germline V gene. The CDR3 DNA sequence: TGCGCCAGCAGCTTGGCTCCTGAGAACACTGAAGCTTTCTTT. Translation: CASSLAPENTEAFF.

In its sample, this clonotype was seen many times. The CDR3 sequence is CAISGQGTYNEQFF. CDR3 coding DNA: TGTGCCATCAGTGGACAGGGAACCTACAATGAGCAGTTCTTC. The rearrangement links TRBV10-3 to TRBJ2-1; 7 bases agree with TRBD1. The CDR3 extends over 14 amino acids. J lost 2 bases, V lost 4 bases, and 2 bases had no gene match. The V gene's germline CDR1 is ENHRY and CDR2 SYGVKD.

This clonotype was seen a few times. This chain uses TRBV19 with TRBJ1-2; a possible D gene is TRBD1 (5 bases). In germline, CDR1 is LNHDA, CDR2 SQIVND (reference sequence). V was cut by 5 bases and J by 7 bases, with 14 bases left in between. CDR3 length equals 13 residues. CDR3 in DNA: TGTGCCAGTAGTTTCTCCGACAGAATTGGCTACACCTTC. This translates into CASSFSDRIGYTF.

This clonotype has more than one count but fewer than ten. The chain uses TRBV5-1 and TRBJ2-1, with 12 bases aligning to TRBD2. J was trimmed by 4 bases and V by 4 bases; bases with no gene match: 9. The germline V gene encodes CDR1 SGHRS and CDR2 YFSETQ. This CDR3 spans 17 amino acids. Written as DNA, the CDR3 is TGCGCCAGCAGCCCCCCTTTGACTAGCGGGAGATACAATGAGCAGTTCTTC. This codes for CASSPPLTSGRYNEQFF.

There are a few counts of this clonotype. The rearrangement links TRBV4-1 to TRBJ2-1, with 16 positions matching TRBD2. After removal of 1 base from V and 2 bases from J, the junction contained 8 bases not matched to a gene. Germline-derived CDR1 and CDR2 are MGHRA and YSYEKL. The CDR3 length is 20 residues. CDR3 sequence reads: CASSQGPGTSGRAAYNEQFF. In DNA form, the CDR3 reads TGCGCCAGCAGCCAAGGACCCGGGACTAGCGGGAGGGCCGCCTACAATGAGCAGTTCTTC.

The genes are TRBV7-2 and TRBJ2-5; TRBD2 aligns across 13 bases. This CDR3 has 15 residues. CDR1 is SGHTA, CDR2 FQGNSA, per germline. Trimming at V came to 5 bases and at J to 5 bases, leaving 5 bases not matched to a gene. CDR3 sequence: CASSRTSGGSETQYF. CDR3 nucleotide sequence: TGTGCCAGCAGCCGGACTAGCGGGGGATCGGAGACCCAGTACTTC. Together with reference TRBV7-2 and TRBJ2-5, the CDR3 gives the full variable domain: GAGVSQSPSNKVTEKGKDVELRCDPISGHTALYWYRQSLGQGLEFLIYFQGNSAPDKSGLPSDRFSAERTGGSVSTLTIQRTQQEDSAVYLCASSRTSGGSETQYFGPGTRLLVL.

DNA of the CDR3: TGCAGTGCTAGTAGCGGGAGCCCAGATACGCAGTATTTT. Translation: CSASSGSPDTQYF. V usage is TRBV20-1 and J usage is TRBJ2-3; 9 bases match TRBD2. With V trimmed by 3 bases and J by 4 bases, 2 bases remained unmatched. The CDR3 runs to 13 residues. Germline CDR1 reads DFQATT; CDR2 reads SNEGSKA (reference sequence).

In this sample, this clonotype turned up a few times. The chain carries TRBV7-2 and TRBJ1-2; D gene ambiguous. The CDR3 contains 13 residues. Trimming took off 1 base at V and 6 bases at J, with 9 bases between the two ends. CDR1 and CDR2 from the germline V gene are SGHTA and FQGNSA. CDR3 sequence: CASSLVLPNGYTF. Written as DNA, the CDR3 is TGTGCCAGCAGCTTAGTTCTTCCGAATGGCTACACCTTC. The full variable domain, completed using reference TRBV7-2 and TRBJ1-2, is GAGVSQSPSNKVTEKGKDVELRCDPISGHTALYWYRQSLGQGLEFLIYFQGNSAPDKSGLPSDRFSAERTGGSVSTLTIQRTQQEDSAVYLCASSLVLPNGYTFGSGTRLTVV.

This clonotype was recorded a few times. This rearrangement joins TRBV10-2 to TRBJ2-7, with D perhaps assigned TRBD1 or TRBD2 (5 bases each). The CDR3 sequence is 14 residues long. Trimming pared 1 base from V and 7 bases from J, leaving 14 bases between. From germline, CDR1 is WSHSY and CDR2 SAAADI. This chain's CDR3 is CASSELVGPGEQYF. The CDR3 DNA reads TGCGCCAGCAGTGAGTTGGTGGGACCGGGAGAGCAGTACTTC.

This clonotype was counted between two and nine times. The chain is built from TRBV9 and TRBJ2-1; a weak D match, TRBD1 (5 bases). CDR3 length: 16 residues. V shed 3 bases and J shed 7 bases, with 20 bases lying between them. Germline-derived CDR1 and CDR2 are SGDLS and YYNGEE. Here the CDR3 reads CASSDGARMGLNEQFF. For the CDR3, the DNA is TGTGCCAGCAGCGATGGGGCGAGGATGGGGCTTAATGAGCAGTTCTTC.

This clonotype appeared a few times. The CDR3 region has the DNA TGTGCCAGCAAGTATCGAGACCTCGAGACCCAGTACTTC. It translates to CASKYRDLETQYF. The chain combines TRBV6-6 with TRBJ2-5; D is unresolved. Germline assignment: CDR1 MNHNY and CDR2 SVGAGI (reference sequence). There are 13 residues in the CDR3. V lost 7 bases to trimming and J lost 5 bases, with 14 bases between them.

This clonotype was detected a few times. The chain joins TRBV20-1 to TRBJ1-1; the D is unclear. Germline CDR1 and CDR2: DFQATT and SNEGSKA (reference sequence). There are 12 residues in the CDR3. V was shortened by 4 bases and J by 0 bases, with 6 bases between the two germline ends. The CDR3, as DNA: TGCAGTGCTAACATCATGAACACTGAAGCTTTCTTT. Protein sequence: CSANIMNTEAFF.

This clonotype was found a few times. V gene TRBV20-1 combines with J gene TRBJ2-1; TRBD2 matches 7 bases. The CDR3 sequence is 15 residues long. Trimming cost V 5 bases and J 3 bases; bases outside gene matches: 10. The V gene's germline CDR1 is DFQATT and CDR2 SNEGSKA (reference sequence). CDR3 coding DNA: TGCAGTGCTCTCCCACTAGAGCGGGACTACAATGAGCAGTTCTTC. Amino acids: CSALPLERDYNEQFF.